This is a list of T cell receptor beta chains from one sample in a study of human T cells and chemical hapten exposure. TCRdb re-analysed the RACE reads in MiXCR, keeping a single row per CDR3 protein. Found here are around 67,000 distinct CDR3 sequences, 8.5% to 9% of them singletons; the top ten hold approximately 3.5%. The sequences come from whole blood, collected in connection with sensitization to the hapten diphenylcyclopropenone (DPC). The receptors derive from a woman between 50 and 59 years old with alopecia areata. Some clones in this sample may be carry-over from other donors' samples. The CDR3 runs from the conserved cysteine through the conserved F or W. D genes are given only for firm matches. Clone size appears in some rows only: once, few, many, or a class for an expanded clone.

v_call	d_call	j_call	clone_size	cdr3_length	cdr3_aa	cdr3_nt
TRBV4-1	-	TRBJ2-5	few	14	CASSQDRPQETQYF	TGCGCCAGCAGCCAAGACAGGCCACAAGAGACCCAGTACTTC
TRBV12-3/TRBV12-4	-	TRBJ2-1	-	15	CASSPVGGLYNEQFF	TGTGCCAGCAGTCCCGTGGGGGGGCTATACAATGAGCAGTTCTTC
TRBV5-1	TRBD2	TRBJ2-3	few	19	CASSFRTSGGGTSTDTQYF	TGCGCCAGCAGCTTTCGGACTAGCGGGGGAGGAACTAGCACAGATACGCAGTATTTT
TRBV12-3/TRBV12-4	-	TRBJ1-1	few	13	CASSFSGDTEAFF	TGTGCCAGCAGTTTCTCTGGGGACACTGAAGCTTTCTTT
TRBV7-2	-	TRBJ2-7	many	13	CASSSRGGYEQYF	TGTGCCAGCAGCTCCCGAGGTGGCTACGAGCAGTACTTC
TRBV20-1	-	TRBJ2-2	-	14	CSATRQVNTGELFF	TGCAGTGCTACGAGACAGGTTAACACCGGGGAGCTGTTTTTT
TRBV6-5	TRBD1	TRBJ1-3	few	15	CASSYRQGGGNTIYF	TGTGCCAGCAGTTACCGACAGGGAGGTGGAAACACCATATATTTT
TRBV20-1	-	TRBJ1-1	many	10	CSAGGPEAFF	TGCAGTGCAGGGGGTCCTGAAGCTTTCTTT
TRBV9	TRBD2	TRBJ2-3	-	15	CASSAGGAGDSTQYF	TGTGCCAGCAGCGCCGGGGGAGCGGGAGACTCTACGCAGTATTTT
TRBV6-2/TRBV6-3	TRBD2	TRBJ2-1	few	15	CASRTGTSGYNEQFF	TGTGCCAGCAGAACCGGGACTAGCGGATACAATGAGCAGTTCTTC
TRBV29-1	-	TRBJ2-7	-	13	CSVVGAYGYEQYF	TGCAGCGTTGTCGGCGCCTACGGCTACGAGCAGTACTTC
TRBV20-1	TRBD1	TRBJ2-7	few	14	CSAFRQGSIYEQYF	TGCAGTGCTTTCAGACAGGGGTCTATTTACGAGCAGTACTTC
TRBV7-9	-	TRBJ2-1	-	12	CASSTPNNEQFF	TGTGCCAGCAGCACCCCGAACAATGAGCAGTTCTTC
TRBV10-3	-	TRBJ2-2	-	15	CAISGLQGSSGELFF	TGTGCCATCAGTGGGTTACAGGGATCCTCCGGGGAGCTGTTTTTT
TRBV20-1	-	TRBJ2-7	many	14	CSARRPGRNYEQYF	TGCAGTGCTAGACGGCCGGGACGGAACTACGAGCAGTACTTC